What follows are 14 T cell receptor beta chains derived from one specimen sequenced in a study of cytomegalovirus exposure and HLA in healthy donors. Vbeta (60) and Jbeta (13) primers were used in the PCR. TCRdb's copy holds only in-frame clones and misses some; the assay was immunoSEQ multiplex PCR. The data hold 100,000 to 150,000 clones, with approximately 82% observed a single time. Material for sequencing was PBMCs. The receptors were gathered from a man younger than 35 in good health and CMV-seropositive.

The chain has TRBV19 and TRBJ1-6, with D possibly TRBD1 on 6 matching bases. V lost 4 bases and J lost 7, with 14 bases in between. The germline V gene encodes CDR1 LNHDA and CDR2 SQIVND (reference sequence). This CDR3 has 15 amino acids. In DNA form, the CDR3 reads TGTGCCAGTAGTACATCCCAGGGGACGAATTCACCCCTCCACTTT. This translates into CASSTSQGTNSPLHF. Complete variable domain (other parts from reference TRBV19 and TRBJ1-6): DGGITQSPKYLFRKEGQNVTLSCEQNLNHDAMYWYRQDPGQGLRLIYYSQIVNDFQKGDIAEGYSVSREKKESFPLTVTSAQKNPTAFYLCASSTSQGTNSPLHFGNGTRLTVT.

The rearrangement uses TRBV5-5 and TRBJ1-2; 8 bases agree with TRBD1. The CDR3 loop spans 14 amino acids. Looked up from germline, CDR1 is SGHKS and CDR2 is YYEKEE (reference sequence). V lost 3 bases, J lost 8 bases, and 9 bases stayed unmatched. The CDR3 here is CASSSTGATGGYTF. CDR3 coding DNA: TGTGCCAGCAGCTCGACAGGGGCGACGGGGGGCTACACCTTC.

The chain carries TRBV7-6 and TRBJ2-5; tentatively, D is TRBD1 (5 bases). This CDR3 is 13 amino acids long. Trimming shortened V by 4 bases and J by 5 bases, and 11 bases separated the two germline ends. Germline lookup yields CDR1 SGHVS and CDR2 FNYEAQ. The CDR3 loop reads CASSSDSPETQYF. For the CDR3, the DNA is TGTGCCAGCAGCTCCGACAGCCCCGAGACCCAGTACTTC.

This chain links TRBV6-5 with TRBJ2-5; tentatively, D is TRBD1 (5 bases). CDR1 is MNHEY, CDR2 SVGAGI, per germline. Trimming removed 8 bases from V and 1 base from J, with 8 bases in between. The CDR3 has 12 amino acids. This CDR3 is CASGAVQETQYF. The CDR3 coding sequence is TGTGCCAGCGGGGCAGTCCAAGAGACCCAGTACTTC.

The DNA for the CDR3 is TGTGCCAGCACAGGGAGGGAGAACTATGGCTACACCTTC. Amino acid sequence: CASTGRENYGYTF. The rearrangement uses TRBV28 and TRBJ1-2; D may be TRBD1 (5 bases). V dropped 7 bases and J dropped 2 bases, with 11 bases sitting between them. This CDR3 has 13 amino acids. The germline CDR1 and CDR2 sequences are MDHEN and SYDVKM.

This chain connects TRBV19 to TRBJ2-3; D uncertain. The CDR3 runs 14 residues. Germline V gene sequence: CDR1 LNHDA, CDR2 SQIVND (reference sequence). Trimming took 3 bases from V and 3 from J, leaving 10 bases between them. The CDR3: CASSIRQATDTQYF. For the CDR3, the DNA is TGTGCCAGTAGTATCCGCCAGGCAACAGATACGCAGTATTTT.

In nucleotides, the CDR3 is TGTGCCAGCAGTGAAGCTGACAACAGGCTCCACGAGCAGTACTTC. It encodes CASSEADNRLHEQYF. The chain couples TRBV2 to TRBJ2-7, with D possibly being TRBD1 (5 bases). CDR1 is SNHLY, CDR2 FYNNEI, per germline. Trimming took off 0 bases at V and 5 bases at J, with 14 bases between the two ends. The CDR3 runs to 15 residues. The full variable domain, rest sourced from reference TRBV2 and TRBJ2-7, is EPEVTQTPSHQVTQMGQEVILRCVPISNHLYFYWYRQILGQKVEFLVSFYNNEISEKSEIFDDQFSVERPDGSNFTLKIRSTKLEDSAMYFCASSEADNRLHEQYFGPGTRLTVT.

Note on this clone: One end of the junction fails to match germline, which may point to a read error. This chain uses TRBV5-1 with TRBJ1-4; D is undetermined. Per the germline V gene, CDR1 is SGHRS and CDR2 is YFSETQ. The CDR3 contains 14 residues. In DNA, the CDR3 is TGCGCCAGCAGCTTGACAGTTCCTAACGAAAAACTGTTTTTT. It translates to CASSLTVPNEKLFF.

The CDR3 protein is CASSEEGPIVYGYTF. CDR3 DNA: TGCGCCAGCAGTGAGGAGGGTCCAATAGTATATGGCTACACCTTC. The rearrangement joins TRBV10-1 to TRBJ1-2, with D unclear. V lost 2 bases, J lost 5 bases, and 15 bases lay in between. Germline values: CDR1 WNHNN, CDR2 SYGVQD (reference sequence). The CDR3 totals 15 residues.

The V and J genes are TRBV11-2 and TRBJ1-1, with D unclear. Looked up from germline, CDR1 is SGHAT and CDR2 is FQNNGV. V dropped 5 bases and J dropped 4 bases, with 5 bases sitting between them. The CDR3 consists of 11 residues. The CDR3 nucleotides read TGTGCCAGCAGCCAGGTCACTGAAGCTTTCTTT. It translates to CASSQVTEAFF.

This clone was counted once. The chain is built from TRBV7-9 and TRBJ2-1; TRBD2 agrees at 8 bases. The CDR3 has 15 residues. Germline V gene sequence: CDR1 SEHNR, CDR2 FQNEAQ (reference sequence). The V segment lost 5 bases and the J segment 5 bases; nucleotides outside the gene matches: 8. In DNA, the CDR3 is TGTGCCAGCAGCCTCGGGGGGGTCGTGAACAATGAGCAGTTCTTC. It is translated as CASSLGGVVNNEQFF. The entire variable domain, with the rest obtained from reference TRBV7-9 and TRBJ2-1, is as follows: DTGVSQNPRHKITKRGQNVTFRCDPISEHNRLYWYRQTLGQGPEFLTYFQNEAQLEKSRLLSDRFSAERPKGSFSTLEIQRTEQGDSAMYLCASSLGGVVNNEQFFGPGTRLTVL.

The CDR3 spells CASSLAALYGYTF. CDR3 coding DNA: TGTGCCAGCAGTTTAGCGGCCCTCTATGGCTACACCTTC. This chain uses TRBV28 with TRBJ1-2; no clear D. CDR3 length equals 13 residues. V was trimmed by 2 bases and J by 4 bases, leaving 8 bases between them. Germline V CDR1 and CDR2: MDHEN, SYDVKM.

The chain uses TRBV6-6 and TRBJ2-1, with 8 bases aligning to TRBD2. CDR1 is MNHNY and CDR2 is SVGAGI in the germline V gene (reference sequence). This CDR3 region has 16 residues. With 4 bases clipped from V and 0 bases from J, the junction kept 5 bases outside the gene matches. The CDR3 DNA is TGTGCCAGCAGTTCAGCGGGACTAGGCTCCTACAATGAGCAGTTCTTC. It encodes CASSSAGLGSYNEQFF.

This clone was observed a few times. V and J are TRBV10-3 and TRBJ2-1; 8 bases fit TRBD2. Losses at the gene ends were 11 bases for V and 4 bases for J; bases not matched to a gene: 7. This CDR3 spans 13 amino acids. Germline lookup yields CDR1 ENHRY and CDR2 SYGVKD. In DNA, the CDR3 is TGTGCCGCCACGACTAGCGAATACAATGAGCAGTTCTTC. Translating it yields CAATTSEYNEQFF.